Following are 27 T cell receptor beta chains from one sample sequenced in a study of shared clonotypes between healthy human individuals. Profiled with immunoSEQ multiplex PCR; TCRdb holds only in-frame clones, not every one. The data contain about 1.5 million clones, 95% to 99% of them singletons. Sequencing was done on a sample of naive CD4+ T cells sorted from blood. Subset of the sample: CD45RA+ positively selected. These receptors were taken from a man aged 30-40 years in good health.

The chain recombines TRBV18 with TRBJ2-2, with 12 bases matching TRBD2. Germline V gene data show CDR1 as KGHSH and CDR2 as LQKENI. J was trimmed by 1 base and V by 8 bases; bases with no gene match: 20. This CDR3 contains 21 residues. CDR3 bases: TGTGCCAGCGGACGACAGCTGACCGGACTAGCGGGGACTAAGAACACCGGGGAGCTGTTTTTT. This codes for CASGRQLTGLAGTKNTGELFF. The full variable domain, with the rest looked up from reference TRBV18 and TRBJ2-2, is NAGVMQNPRHLVRRRGQEARLRCSPMKGHSHVYWYRQLPEEGLKFMVYLQKENIIDESGMPKERFSAEFPKEGPSILRIQQVVRGDSAAYFCASGRQLTGLAGTKNTGELFFGEGSRLTVL.

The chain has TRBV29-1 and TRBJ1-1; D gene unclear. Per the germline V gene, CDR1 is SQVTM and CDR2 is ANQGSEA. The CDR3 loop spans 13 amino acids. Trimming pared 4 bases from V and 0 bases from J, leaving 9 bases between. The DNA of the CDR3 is TGCAGCGTTGGTGAACAGCTGAACACTGAAGCTTTCTTT. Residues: CSVGEQLNTEAFF.

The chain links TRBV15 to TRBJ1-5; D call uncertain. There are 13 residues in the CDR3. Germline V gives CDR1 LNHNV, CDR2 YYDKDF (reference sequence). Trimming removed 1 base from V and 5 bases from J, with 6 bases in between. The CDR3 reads CATSRVEYQPQHF. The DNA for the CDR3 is TGTGCCACCAGCAGAGTTGAGTATCAGCCCCAGCATTTT.

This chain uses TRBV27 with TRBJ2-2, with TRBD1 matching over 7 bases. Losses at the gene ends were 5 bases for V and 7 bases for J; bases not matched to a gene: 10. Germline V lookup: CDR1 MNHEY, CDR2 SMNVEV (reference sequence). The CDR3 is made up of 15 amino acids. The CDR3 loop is CASSLLGQVGGELFF. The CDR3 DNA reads TGTGCCAGCAGTCTGCTTGGACAGGTCGGCGGGGAGCTGTTTTTT.

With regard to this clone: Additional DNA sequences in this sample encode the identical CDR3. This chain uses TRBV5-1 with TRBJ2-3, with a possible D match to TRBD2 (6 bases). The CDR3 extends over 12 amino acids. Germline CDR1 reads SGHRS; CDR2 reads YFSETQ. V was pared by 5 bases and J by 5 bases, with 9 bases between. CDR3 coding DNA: TGCGCCAGCAGTTGGGACTTAGATACGCAGTATTTT. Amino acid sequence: CASSWDLDTQYF.

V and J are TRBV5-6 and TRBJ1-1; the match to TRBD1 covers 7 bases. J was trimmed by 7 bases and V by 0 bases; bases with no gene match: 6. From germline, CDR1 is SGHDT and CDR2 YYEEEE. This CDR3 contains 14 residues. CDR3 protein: CASSLAGTVLEAFF. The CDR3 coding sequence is TGTGCCAGCAGCTTGGCCGGGACAGTCCTTGAAGCTTTCTTT. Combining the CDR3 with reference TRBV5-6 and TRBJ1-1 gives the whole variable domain DAGVTQSPTHLIKTRGQQVTLRCSPKSGHDTVSWYQQALGQGPQFIFQYYEEEERQRGNFPDRFSGHQFPNYSSELNVNALLLGDSALYLCASSLAGTVLEAFFGQGTRLTVV.

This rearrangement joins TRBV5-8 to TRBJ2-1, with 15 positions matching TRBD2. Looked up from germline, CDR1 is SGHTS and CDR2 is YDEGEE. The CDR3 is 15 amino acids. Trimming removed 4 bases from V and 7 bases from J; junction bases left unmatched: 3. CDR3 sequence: CASSAGTSGRNEQFF. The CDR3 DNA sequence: TGTGCCAGCAGCGCCGGGACTAGCGGGAGGAATGAGCAGTTCTTC.

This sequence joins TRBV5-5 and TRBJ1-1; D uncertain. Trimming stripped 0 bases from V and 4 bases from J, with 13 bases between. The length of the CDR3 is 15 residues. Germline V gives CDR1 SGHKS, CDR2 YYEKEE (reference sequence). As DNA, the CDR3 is TGTGCCAGCAGCTTGGCCACTAGTCAGGTCACTGAAGCTTTCTTT. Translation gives CASSLATSQVTEAFF.

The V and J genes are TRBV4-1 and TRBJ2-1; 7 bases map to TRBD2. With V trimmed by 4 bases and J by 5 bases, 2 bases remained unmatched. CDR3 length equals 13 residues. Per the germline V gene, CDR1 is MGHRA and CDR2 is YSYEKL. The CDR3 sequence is CASSRLADNEQFF. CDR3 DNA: TGCGCCAGCAGCCGACTAGCAGACAATGAGCAGTTCTTC.

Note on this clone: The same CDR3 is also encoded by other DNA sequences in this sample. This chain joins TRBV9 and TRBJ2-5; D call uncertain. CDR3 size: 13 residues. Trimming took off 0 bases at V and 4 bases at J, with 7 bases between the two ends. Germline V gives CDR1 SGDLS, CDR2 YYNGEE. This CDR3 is CASSVGVRETQYF. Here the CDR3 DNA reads TGTGCCAGCAGCGTAGGGGTCCGAGAGACCCAGTACTTC.

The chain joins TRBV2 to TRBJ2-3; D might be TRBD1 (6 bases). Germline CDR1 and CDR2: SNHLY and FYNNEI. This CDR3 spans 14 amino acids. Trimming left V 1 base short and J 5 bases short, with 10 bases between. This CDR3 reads CASSEGLRGDTQYF. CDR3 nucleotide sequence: TGTGCCAGCAGTGAAGGGCTCAGGGGAGATACGCAGTATTTT. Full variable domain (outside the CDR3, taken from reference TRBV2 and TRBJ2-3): EPEVTQTPSHQVTQMGQEVILRCVPISNHLYFYWYRQILGQKVEFLVSFYNNEISEKSEIFDDQFSVERPDGSNFTLKIRSTKLEDSAMYFCASSEGLRGDTQYFGPGTRLTVL.

CDR3 nucleotides: TGTGCCAGCAGCCGTAAGCCAGGCCAAGAGACCCAGTACTTC. Its protein product is CASSRKPGQETQYF. The chain links TRBV7-9 to TRBJ2-5; no clear D. V lost 5 bases to trimming and J lost 1 base, with 11 bases between them. This CDR3 contains 14 residues. Germline values: CDR1 SEHNR, CDR2 FQNEAQ (reference sequence).

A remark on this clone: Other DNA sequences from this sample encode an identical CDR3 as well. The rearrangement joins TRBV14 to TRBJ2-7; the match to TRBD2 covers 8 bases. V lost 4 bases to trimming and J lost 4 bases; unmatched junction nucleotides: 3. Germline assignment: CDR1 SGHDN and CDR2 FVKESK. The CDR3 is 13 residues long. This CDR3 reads CASSPRLAYEQYF. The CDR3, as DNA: TGTGCCAGCAGCCCAAGACTAGCGTACGAGCAGTACTTC.

CDR3 DNA: TGCAGCGTTTCGGCCCGATCGGGGGGAGAGCAGTACTTC. Amino acid sequence: CSVSARSGGEQYF. The chain employs TRBV29-1 and TRBJ2-7, with 7 bases matching TRBD2. V dropped 5 bases and J dropped 7; count of bases not matched to a gene: 11. The CDR3 has 13 residues. Germline loops: CDR1 SQVTM, CDR2 ANQGSEA.

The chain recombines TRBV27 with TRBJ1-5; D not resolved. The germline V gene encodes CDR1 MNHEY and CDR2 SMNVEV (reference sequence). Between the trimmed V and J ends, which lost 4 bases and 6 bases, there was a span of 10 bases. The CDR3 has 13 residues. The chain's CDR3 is CASSSTPFQPQHF. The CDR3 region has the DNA TGTGCCAGCAGTTCAACCCCCTTTCAGCCCCAGCATTTT.

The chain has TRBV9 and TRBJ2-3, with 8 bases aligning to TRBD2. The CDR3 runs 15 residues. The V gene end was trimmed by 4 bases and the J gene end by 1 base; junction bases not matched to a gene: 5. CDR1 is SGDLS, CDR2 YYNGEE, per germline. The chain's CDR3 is CASSISGSGTDTQYF. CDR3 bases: TGTGCCAGCAGCATCAGCGGGAGCGGCACAGATACGCAGTATTTT.

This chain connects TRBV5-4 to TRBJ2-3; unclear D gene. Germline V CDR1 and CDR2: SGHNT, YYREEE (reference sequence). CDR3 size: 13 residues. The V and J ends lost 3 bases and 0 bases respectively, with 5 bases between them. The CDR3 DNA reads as TGTGCCAGCAGCTCCCAGAGCACAGATACGCAGTATTTT. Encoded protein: CASSSQSTDTQYF.

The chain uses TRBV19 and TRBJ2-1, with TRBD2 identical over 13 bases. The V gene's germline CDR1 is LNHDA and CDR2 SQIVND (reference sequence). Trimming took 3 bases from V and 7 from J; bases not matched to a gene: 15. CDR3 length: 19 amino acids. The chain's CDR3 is CASSILRTSGSNVGNEQFF. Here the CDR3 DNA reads TGTGCCAGTAGTATTCTGAGGACTAGCGGGAGTAACGTGGGGAATGAGCAGTTCTTC.

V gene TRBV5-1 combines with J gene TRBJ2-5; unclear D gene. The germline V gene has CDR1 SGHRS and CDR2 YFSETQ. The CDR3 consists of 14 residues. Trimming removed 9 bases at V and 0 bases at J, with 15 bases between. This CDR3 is CATTLGPDQETQYF. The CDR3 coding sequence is TGCGCCACCACGTTGGGCCCCGACCAAGAGACCCAGTACTTC.

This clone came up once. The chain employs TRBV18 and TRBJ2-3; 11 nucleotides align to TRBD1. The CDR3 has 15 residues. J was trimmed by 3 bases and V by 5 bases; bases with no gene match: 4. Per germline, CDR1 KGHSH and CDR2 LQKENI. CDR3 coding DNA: TGTGCCAGCTCAAGGGACAGGGGGTCGACAGATACGCAGTATTTT. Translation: CASSRDRGSTDTQYF.

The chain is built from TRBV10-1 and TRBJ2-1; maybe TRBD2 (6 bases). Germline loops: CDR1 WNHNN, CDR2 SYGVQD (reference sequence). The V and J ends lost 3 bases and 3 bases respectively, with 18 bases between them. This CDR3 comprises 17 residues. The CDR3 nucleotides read TGCGCCAGCAGTGATAGGACGAGCGGGTTAATCTACAATGAGCAGTTCTTC. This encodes CASSDRTSGLIYNEQFF.

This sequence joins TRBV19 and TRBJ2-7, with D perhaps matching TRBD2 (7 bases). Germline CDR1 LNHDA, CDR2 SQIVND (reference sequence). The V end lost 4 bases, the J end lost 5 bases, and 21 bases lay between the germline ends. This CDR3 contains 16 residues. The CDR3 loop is CASSNLPRGLMNEQYF. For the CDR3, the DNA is TGTGCCAGTAGTAACCTACCGCGGGGGCTGATGAACGAGCAGTACTTC.

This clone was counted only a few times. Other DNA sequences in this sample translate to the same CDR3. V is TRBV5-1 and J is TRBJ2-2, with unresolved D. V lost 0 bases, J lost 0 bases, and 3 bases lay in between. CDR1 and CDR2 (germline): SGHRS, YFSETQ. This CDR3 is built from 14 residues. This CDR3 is CASSLGSNTGELFF. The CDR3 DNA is TGCGCCAGCAGCTTGGGGTCGAACACCGGGGAGCTGTTTTTT.

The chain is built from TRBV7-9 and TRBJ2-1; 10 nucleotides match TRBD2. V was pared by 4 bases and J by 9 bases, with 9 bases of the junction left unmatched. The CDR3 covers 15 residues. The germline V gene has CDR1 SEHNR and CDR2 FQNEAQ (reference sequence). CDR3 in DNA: TGTGCCAGCAGCTCACTAGCGGGAACGGGCGGTGAGCAGTTCTTC. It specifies CASSSLAGTGGEQFF.

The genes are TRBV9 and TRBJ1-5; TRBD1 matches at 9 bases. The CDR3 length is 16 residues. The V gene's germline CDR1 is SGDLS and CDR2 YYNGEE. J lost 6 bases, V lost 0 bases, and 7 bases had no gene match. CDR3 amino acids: CASSVDGTGYGQPQHF. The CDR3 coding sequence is TGTGCCAGCAGCGTAGACGGGACAGGGTACGGTCAGCCCCAGCATTTT.

The CDR3 sequence is CASSHPTGGLAGGTYEQYF. In nucleotides, the CDR3 is TGCGCCAGCAGCCATCCGACGGGGGGACTAGCGGGAGGGACCTACGAGCAGTACTTC. This chain uses TRBV4-1 with TRBJ2-7, with TRBD2 matching 16 bases. The CDR3 is made up of 19 amino acids. Trimming cost V 3 bases and J 2 bases; bases outside gene matches: 10. Germline V gene lookup returns CDR1 MGHRA and CDR2 YSYEKL.

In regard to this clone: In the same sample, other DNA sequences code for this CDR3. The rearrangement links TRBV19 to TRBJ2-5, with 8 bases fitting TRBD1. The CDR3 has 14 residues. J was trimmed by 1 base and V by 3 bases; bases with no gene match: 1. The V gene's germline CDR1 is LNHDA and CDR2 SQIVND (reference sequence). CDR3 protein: CASSITGGQETQYF. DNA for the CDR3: TGTGCCAGTAGTATCACAGGGGGCCAAGAGACCCAGTACTTC.